A selection of T cell receptor beta chains follows, all from one sample in a study of cytomegalovirus exposure and HLA in healthy donors. The assay was immunoSEQ multiplex PCR, and TCRdb's table has in-frame clones only and misses some. Among about 170,000 clones, 73% were seen once, and the ten largest hold under 5.5%. The specimen sequenced was PBMCs. These receptors all come from a woman between 18 and 29 years old in good health and CMV-seropositive. Each CDR3 is given with its conserved first and last residue. The order of the fields is D gene, V gene, clone size, J gene, CDR3 protein, CDR3 DNA. A D gene is named only where the DNA matches it firmly. A clone size is listed for some rows: how often the clone was seen (once, few, many), or a class if it is expanded.

TRBD2,TRBV19,-,TRBJ2-5,CASSTSGLAGGYQETQYF,TGTGCCAGTAGTACCTCCGGACTAGCGGGGGGATACCAAGAGACCCAGTACTTC
TRBD1,TRBV25-1,-,TRBJ1-2,CASSDPNRGGYTF,TGTGCCAGCAGTGACCCAAACAGGGGTGGCTACACCTTC
-,TRBV4-1,-,TRBJ1-3,CASSHTPSLSSGNTIYF,TGCGCCAGCAGCCACACCCCCTCGTTGAGCTCTGGAAACACCATATATTTT
-,TRBV7-2,-,TRBJ2-1,CASSYAEDEQFF,TGTGCCAGCAGCTACGCTGAGGATGAGCAGTTCTTC
TRBD2,TRBV6-6,-,TRBJ2-5,CASSYSSGGGGKTQYF,TGTGCCAGCAGTTACTCTAGCGGGGGCGGGGGGAAGACCCAGTACTTC
-,TRBV6-1,-,TRBJ2-2,CASSGTGTYANTGELFF,TGTGCCAGCAGTGGTACAGGGACCTACGCGAACACCGGGGAGCTGTTTTTT
TRBD1,TRBV6-6,-,TRBJ2-7,CASSYRDRASYEQYF,TGTGCCAGCAGTTACCGGGACAGAGCTTCCTACGAGCAGTACTTC
-,TRBV6-5,-,TRBJ1-6,CASSYVGGEDSPLHF,TGTGCCAGCAGTTACGTCGGAGGGGAAGATTCACCCCTCCACTTT
-,TRBV15,-,TRBJ2-1,CATSPGQSYNEQFF,TGTGCCACCAGTCCAGGACAGAGCTACAATGAGCAGTTCTTC
-,TRBV7-9,few,TRBJ2-7,CSSSFGAGEQYF,TGTTCCAGCAGCTTCGGTGCGGGCGAGCAGTACTTC
-,TRBV5-1,-,TRBJ1-2,CASSPGDYGYTF,TGCGCCAGCAGCCCAGGGGACTATGGCTACACCTTC
TRBD1,TRBV7-9,-,TRBJ1-1,CASSLDRDTEAFF,TGTGCCAGCAGCTTGGACAGGGACACTGAAGCTTTCTTT
-,TRBV29-1,few,TRBJ1-2,CSVGEEGHGYTF,TGCAGCGTTGGGGAGGAGGGTCATGGCTACACCTTC
-,TRBV7-2,few,TRBJ1-5,CASSLGHSLLNQPQHF,TGTGCCAGCAGCTTAGGTCACAGCCTACTCAATCAGCCCCAGCATTTT
TRBD2,TRBV7-2,-,TRBJ2-3,CASSPRASGVTDTQYF,TGTGCCAGCAGCCCCCGGGCTAGCGGGGTCACAGATACGCAGTATTTT
TRBD2,TRBV7-8,-,TRBJ2-3,CASSLPLAGGRTDTQYF,TGTGCCAGCAGCTTACCTCTAGCGGGGGGCAGGACAGATACGCAGTATTTT
-,TRBV6-1,-,TRBJ1-1,CTCQLYDSSTEAFF,TGTACGTGCCAGCTCTATGACAGCAGCACTGAAGCTTTCTTT
-,TRBV18,-,TRBJ2-5,CASSPRQGGSETQYF,TGTGCCAGCTCACCCCGGCAGGGGGGATCGGAGACCCAGTACTTC
TRBD1,TRBV11-2,-,TRBJ1-1,CASSLAGGEAFF,TGTGCCAGCAGCTTAGCAGGGGGGGAAGCTTTCTTT
-,TRBV11-3,-,TRBJ2-7,CASSLRGREQYF,TGTGCCAGCAGCTTACGGGGTAGGGAGCAGTACTTC
TRBD1,TRBV28,-,TRBJ1-4,CASSSGQNNEKLFF,TGTGCCAGCAGTTCGGGACAGAATAATGAAAAACTGTTTTTT
-,TRBV5-1,-,TRBJ1-6,CASSTTLHSPLHF,TGCGCCAGCAGCACTACACTTCATTCACCCCTCCACTTT
TRBD1,TRBV11-3,-,TRBJ2-2,CASSSDRGRETGELFF,TGTGCCAGCAGCTCAGACAGGGGGAGAGAAACCGGGGAGCTGTTTTTT
TRBD1,TRBV5-8,-,TRBJ1-5,CASSSGTGGFRQPQHF,TGTGCCAGCAGCTCCGGGACAGGGGGCTTCAGGCAGCCCCAGCATTTT
TRBD2,TRBV6-1,few,TRBJ2-3,CASSDRAGLTDTQYF,TGTGCCAGCAGTGATCGAGCGGGGCTCACAGATACGCAGTATTTT
TRBD2,TRBV13,once,TRBJ2-3,CASSSRSGGTDTQYF,TGTGCCAGCAGCTCAAGAAGCGGGGGCACAGATACGCAGTATTTT
-,TRBV7-2,-,TRBJ1-1,CASSLKAGDTEAFF,TGTGCCAGCAGCTTAAAGGCAGGGGACACTGAAGCTTTCTTT
-,TRBV9,-,TRBJ1-2,CASRAAWGYTF,TGTGCCAGCAGGGCCGCCTGGGGCTACACCTTC
TRBD1,TRBV2,-,TRBJ1-2,CASSEARDSYGYTF,TGTGCCAGCAGTGAAGCGAGGGACAGCTATGGCTACACCTTC
-,TRBV2,-,TRBJ2-1,CASKVGSGEGEQFF,TGTGCCAGCAAAGTAGGGTCGGGCGAGGGTGAGCAGTTCTTC
-,TRBV11-2,once,TRBJ1-4,CASSLDRGEKLFF,TGTGCCAGCAGCTTAGACCGGGGGGAAAAACTGTTTTTT
TRBD1,TRBV19,-,TRBJ1-4,CASSIGPPGTVGNEKLFF,TGTGCCAGTAGTATAGGACCGCCGGGGACAGTCGGTAATGAAAAACTGTTTTTT
-,TRBV6-6,-,TRBJ1-1,CASLAGGTEAFF,TGTGCCAGCCTCGCGGGGGGCACTGAAGCTTTCTTT
-,TRBV11-3,-,TRBJ1-1,CASSLESGGTEAFF,TGTGCCAGCAGCTTAGAGTCCGGGGGGACTGAAGCTTTCTTT
-,TRBV7-2,-,TRBJ2-3,CAHPRATDTQYF,TGTGCCCACCCCAGGGCGACAGATACGCAGTATTTT
-,TRBV27,few,TRBJ1-1,CASSLAQGFGTEAFF,TGTGCCAGCAGTTTAGCCCAGGGTTTCGGGACTGAAGCTTTCTTT
TRBD2,TRBV5-1,-,TRBJ2-3,CASGSGGLASTDTQYF,TGCGCCAGCGGGTCGGGGGGACTAGCAAGCACAGATACGCAGTATTTT
-,TRBV18,few,TRBJ2-3,CASSPPQGGDTQYF,TGTGCCAGCTCACCACCGCAGGGTGGAGATACGCAGTATTTT
-,TRBV29-1,once,TRBJ1-6,CSALLGSNSPLHF,TGCAGCGCTCTTCTGGGGAGTAATTCACCCCTCCACTTT
TRBD2,TRBV4-1,-,TRBJ2-3,CASRGPTETSGEDTQYF,TGCGCCAGCAGGGGGCCCACGGAGACTAGCGGGGAGGATACGCAGTATTTT
-,TRBV5-4,once,TRBJ1-1,CASRGGRETEAFF,TGTGCCAGCAGGGGGGGGCGCGAGACTGAAGCTTTCTTT
TRBD2,TRBV4-1,-,TRBJ2-1,CASSPRLAGGNNEQFF,TGCGCCAGCAGCCCACGCCTAGCGGGGGGAAACAATGAGCAGTTCTTC
TRBD1,TRBV7-2,-,TRBJ1-2,CASSLRQGPVQGYTF,TGTGCCAGCAGCCTGAGACAGGGTCCAGTCCAAGGCTACACCTTC
TRBD2,TRBV7-9,few,TRBJ2-7,CASSPERGRLYEQYF,TGTGCCAGCAGCCCGGAGCGGGGCCGACTATACGAGCAGTACTTC
TRBD1,TRBV19,-,TRBJ1-1,CASSIRTGGTTEAFF,TGTGCCAGTAGTATCCGGACAGGGGGCACCACTGAAGCTTTCTTT
-,TRBV9,-,TRBJ2-3,CASSVGSSSTDTQYF,TGTGCCAGCAGCGTAGGGAGTTCAAGTACAGATACGCAGTATTTT
TRBD1,TRBV11-3,few,TRBJ1-5,CASSLGGTVSYSNQPQHF,TGTGCCAGCAGCTTAGGAGGGACAGTTTCATATAGCAATCAGCCCCAGCATTTT
-,TRBV19,once,TRBJ1-3,CASTTGGILRNTIYF,TGTGCCAGCACCACCGGCGGGATTCTGAGAAACACCATATATTTT
TRBD1,TRBV30,-,TRBJ1-1,CAFHRGRTEAFF,TGTGCCTTTCACAGGGGACGGACTGAAGCTTTCTTT
-,TRBV11-2,few,TRBJ1-3,CASSLTGYGDTIYF,TGTGCCAGCAGCCTTACAGGGTATGGCGACACCATATATTTT
TRBD2,TRBV28,-,TRBJ2-3,CASSYQSGGADTQYF,TGTGCCAGCAGTTATCAGAGCGGGGGGGCCGATACGCAGTATTTT
TRBD1,TRBV2,few,TRBJ2-3,CASPPGQGHTDTQYF,TGTGCCAGCCCGCCGGGACAGGGCCACACAGATACGCAGTATTTT
TRBD2,TRBV11-1,-,TRBJ2-5,CASSLGVLAGTQETQYF,TGTGCCAGCAGCTTAGGGGTCTTAGCGGGGACGCAAGAGACCCAGTACTTC
-,TRBV6-4,-,TRBJ2-7,CASSQLVGSGEQYF,TGTGCCAGCAGCCAGTTGGTTGGGAGCGGCGAGCAGTACTTC
-,TRBV7-2,-,TRBJ2-7,CASSPMAPRVSSYEQYF,TGTGCCAGCAGCCCTATGGCCCCCCGGGTCAGCTCCTACGAGCAGTACTTC
-,TRBV5-1,-,TRBJ1-3,CASSWPTDSGNTIYF,TGCGCCAGCAGCTGGCCGACAGACTCTGGAAACACCATATATTTT
-,TRBV4-2,-,TRBJ2-1,CASSPGRGNYNEQFF,TGTGCCAGCAGCCCTGGGAGGGGGAATTACAATGAGCAGTTCTTC
-,TRBV9,few,TRBJ1-2,CASSATASSDGYTF,TGTGCCAGCAGCGCCACAGCCTCTTCCGATGGCTACACCTTC
TRBD1,TRBV10-3,-,TRBJ2-3,CAIRPGQGSDTQYF,TGTGCCATCAGACCGGGACAGGGGTCAGATACGCAGTATTTT